These 17 T cell receptor beta chains were sequenced from one sample in a study of CD8 T cells in Susac syndrome. The RNA, 0.5 to 1 ug, was put through reverse transcription using random hexamers. In TCRdb, the immunoSEQ multiplex PCR reads were re-called with MiXCR into one record per CDR3 protein. The profile covers about 210,000 distinct CDR3 sequences, with around 96% appearing a single time and about 0.091% taken by the ten largest. Sequenced input: CD4+ T cells from PBMCs. Source of these receptors: a human donor with multiple sclerosis.

This rearrangement joins TRBV3-1 to TRBJ1-5; D gene unclear. Germline CDR1 LGHDT, CDR2 YNNKEL (reference sequence). The CDR3 has 15 amino acids. V was shortened by 2 bases and J by 7 bases, with 15 bases between the two germline ends. CDR3 region: CASSQTDISGQPQHF. Here the CDR3 DNA reads TGTGCCAGCAGCCAAACCGACATTTCAGGCCAGCCCCAGCATTTT.

V gene TRBV6-2 or TRBV6-3 combines with J gene TRBJ1-1; 10 bases are a match to TRBD1. The CDR3 is 14 residues long. V gave up 6 bases and J gave up 0 bases; unmatched junction bases: 1. Germline values: CDR1 MNHEY, CDR2 SVGEGT. The CDR3 loop reads CASRGQGMNTEAFF. The CDR3 nucleotides are TGTGCCAGCAGGGGACAGGGGATGAACACTGAAGCTTTCTTT.

The chain employs TRBV5-1 and TRBJ2-1; the match to TRBD1 covers 8 bases. The V gene's germline CDR1 is SGHRS and CDR2 YFSETQ. The CDR3 has 14 residues. The V segment lost 2 bases and the J segment 8 bases; nucleotides outside the gene matches: 6. The CDR3 DNA reads as TGCGCCAGCAGCTTTTCAGGGGGCATCGATGAGCAGTTCTTC. This gives the protein CASSFSGGIDEQFF.

J is TRBJ2-1 and V is TRBV3-1; 11 nucleotides line up with TRBD2. CDR3 size: 18 residues. The V and J ends lost 1 base and 0 bases, in that order; junction bases with no gene match: 5. Germline CDR1 and CDR2: LGHDT and YNNKEL (reference sequence). CDR3 coding DNA: TGTGCCAGCAGCCAAGGCGCTAGCGGGGGGAGCTCCTACAATGAGCAGTTCTTC. Translated, it gives CASSQGASGGSSYNEQFF.

In DNA form, the CDR3 reads TGCAGTGCTAGGGACAGGGTTGGCAACGAGCAGTACTTC. Its protein product is CSARDRVGNEQYF. The V gene is TRBV20-1, the J gene TRBJ2-7, with 8 bases lining up with TRBD1. Germline lookup yields CDR1 DFQATT and CDR2 SNEGSKA (reference sequence). Losses at the gene ends were 3 bases for V and 5 bases for J; bases not matched to a gene: 6. This CDR3 has 13 amino acids.

V usage is TRBV6-5 and J usage is TRBJ2-5, with D perhaps given as TRBD1 or TRBD2 (5 bases each). The CDR3 sequence is 13 residues long. V shed 4 bases and J shed 1 base, with 7 bases lying between them. Germline-derived CDR1 and CDR2 are MNHEY and SVGAGI. CDR3 coding DNA: TGTGCCAGCAGTTTTGGGGGCCAAGAGACCCAGTACTTC. The encoded protein is CASSFGGQETQYF.

This clonotype was seen once. The J gene is TRBJ2-7, the V gene TRBV2; 8 nucleotides match TRBD1. J was trimmed by 0 bases and V by 4 bases; bases with no gene match: 5. Looked up from germline, CDR1 is SNHLY and CDR2 is FYNNEI. This CDR3 contains 15 residues. CDR3 DNA sequence: TGTGCCAGCAGTGTGGACAGGGTGCCCTCCTACGAGCAGTACTTC. Protein product: CASSVDRVPSYEQYF. The full variable domain, completed using reference TRBV2 and TRBJ2-7, is EPEVTQTPSHQVTQMGQEVILRCVPISNHLYFYWYRQILGQKVEFLVSFYNNEISEKSEIFDDQFSVERPDGSNFTLKIRSTKLEDSAMYFCASSVDRVPSYEQYFGPGTRLTVT.

This clonotype was detected only once. The rearrangement links TRBV11-2 to TRBJ2-5; tentatively, D is TRBD2 (7 bases). The CDR3 runs 15 residues. The ends were cut back, 5 bases at V and 2 bases at J, with 15 bases in the middle. CDR1 is SGHAT and CDR2 is FQNNGV in the germline V gene. This CDR3 is CASSRMGGQQETQYF. CDR3 nucleotides: TGTGCCAGCAGCCGGATGGGGGGGCAGCAAGAGACCCAGTACTTC.

The chain employs TRBV5-1 and TRBJ2-5; 10 bases fit TRBD2. Trimming at V came to 6 bases and at J to 5 bases, leaving 16 bases not matched to a gene. There are 17 residues in the CDR3. CDR1 and CDR2 (germline): SGHRS, YFSETQ. The CDR3 reads CASTRASGGPDSETQYF. The DNA for the CDR3 is TGCGCCAGCACGAGGGCTAGCGGGGGCCCCGACTCGGAGACCCAGTACTTC.

This chain uses TRBV27 with TRBJ1-1, with a tentative D call TRBD1 (6 bases). V was pared by 4 bases and J by 5 bases, with 14 bases between. The CDR3 extends over 14 amino acids. CDR1 MNHEY and CDR2 SMNVEV come from the germline V gene (reference sequence). CDR3 nucleotide sequence: TGTGCCAGCAGTTCTCAGGGGTTCTGGACTGAAGCTTTCTTT. As protein: CASSSQGFWTEAFF.

The table lists this clonotype with a count of one. The rearrangement joins TRBV27 to TRBJ2-1; 7 bases are a match to TRBD1. Germline CDR1 MNHEY, CDR2 SMNVEV (reference sequence). This CDR3 is 16 amino acids long. With 2 bases clipped from V and 4 bases from J, the junction kept 8 bases outside the gene matches. For the CDR3, the DNA is TGTGCCAGCAGTTTACGAGGGACAGCTAGATACAATGAGCAGTTCTTC. Its translation: CASSLRGTARYNEQFF.

The CDR3: CASSPGGSRSYEQYF. CDR3 sequence (DNA): TGTGCCAGCAGCCCAGGTGGGTCCAGGTCCTACGAGCAGTACTTC. The genes are TRBV7-2 and TRBJ2-7, with D uncertain. V lost 5 bases to trimming and J lost 1 base, with 15 bases between them. From germline, CDR1 is SGHTA and CDR2 FQGNSA. This CDR3 region has 15 residues.

The chain joins TRBV27 to TRBJ2-1; D unresolved. V was clipped by 6 bases and J by 2 bases, with 8 bases between them. Germline loops: CDR1 MNHEY, CDR2 SMNVEV (reference sequence). CDR3 length: 13 residues. The CDR3 sequence is CASSKAPYNEQFF. The DNA for the CDR3 is TGTGCCAGCAGCAAAGCTCCCTACAATGAGCAGTTCTTC.

This clonotype was observed once. The chain uses TRBV6-1 and TRBJ2-3; 8 bases agree with TRBD1. The ends lost 7 bases at V and 1 base at J; junction bases unmatched: 13. CDR1 and CDR2 (germline): MNHNS, SASEGT. The CDR3 spans 17 residues. The CDR3 protein is CASTRTGRLTGTDTQYF. The CDR3 coding sequence is TGTGCCAGCACCCGGACAGGGAGGCTCACGGGCACAGATACGCAGTATTTT.

The chain uses TRBV7-9 and TRBJ1-6, with D possibly matching TRBD1 (5 bases). V was cut by 1 base and J by 8 bases, with 9 bases left in between. The length of the CDR3 is 14 residues. The germline CDR1 and CDR2 sequences are SEHNR and FQNEAQ (reference sequence). The DNA of the CDR3 is TGTGCCAGCAGCTTAGAGACAGACTATTCACCCCTCCACTTT. Amino acids: CASSLETDYSPLHF.

CDR3 coding DNA: TGTGCCAGCAGCTTAGCAAAGACAGGGAATAGCAATCAGCCCCAGCATTTT. This codes for CASSLAKTGNSNQPQHF. The chain joins TRBV7-9 to TRBJ1-5; 7 bases match TRBD1. CDR3 length equals 17 residues. CDR1 SEHNR and CDR2 FQNEAQ come from the germline V gene (reference sequence). Unmatched junction bases numbered 5, after V lost 0 bases and J lost 0 bases.

The V and J genes are TRBV14 and TRBJ2-5; D not resolved. Trimming took 3 bases from V and 7 from J, leaving 6 bases between them. Germline assignment: CDR1 SGHDN and CDR2 FVKESK. This CDR3 spans 11 amino acids. The CDR3 loop reads CASSQAWTQYF. As DNA, the CDR3 is TGTGCCAGCAGCCAGGCGTGGACCCAGTACTTC.